The clone carrying this TCR beta chain has more than one count but fewer than ten. The antigen remains unidentified. The source of the sample is a study of T cells after yellow fever vaccination. Study-level findings and limits: Re-detected after boosting: most primary clones, 96% of CD4 and under 90% of CD8.

Trimming left V 8 bases short and J 0 bases short, with 8 bases between. CDR3 length: 13 amino acids. Looked up from germline, CDR1 is LNHDA and CDR2 is SQIVND (reference sequence). TCRdb passed the 5' RACE reads through MiXCR, listing each CDR3 protein once. The table shows just under 600,000 distinct CDR3 sequences, with 13% occurring only once. The sequence was obtained from a man younger than 45 who received the YFV17D yellow fever vaccine. This sequence joins TRBV19 and TRBJ2-1, with unresolved D. Material: PBMCs, obtained on the day of the yellow fever booster vaccination. This CDR3 is CASLAHSYNEQFF. In DNA form, the CDR3 reads TGTGCCAGTTTGGCTCACTCCTACAATGAGCAGTTCTTC.